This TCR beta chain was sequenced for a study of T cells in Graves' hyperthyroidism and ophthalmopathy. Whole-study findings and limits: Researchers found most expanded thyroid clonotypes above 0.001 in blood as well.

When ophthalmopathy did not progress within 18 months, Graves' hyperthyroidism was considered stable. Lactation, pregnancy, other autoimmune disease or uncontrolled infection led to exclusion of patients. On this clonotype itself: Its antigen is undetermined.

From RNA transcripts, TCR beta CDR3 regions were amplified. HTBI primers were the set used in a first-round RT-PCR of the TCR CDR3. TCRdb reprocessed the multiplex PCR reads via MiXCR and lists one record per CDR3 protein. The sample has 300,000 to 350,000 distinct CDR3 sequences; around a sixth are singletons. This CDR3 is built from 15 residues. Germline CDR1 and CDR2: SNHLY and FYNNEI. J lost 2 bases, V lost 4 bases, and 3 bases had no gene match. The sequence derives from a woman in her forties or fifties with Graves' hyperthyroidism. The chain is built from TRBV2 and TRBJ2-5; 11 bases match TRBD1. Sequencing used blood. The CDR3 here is CASSAGTGGQETQYF. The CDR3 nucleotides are TGTGCCAGCAGTGCCGGGACAGGGGGGCAAGAGACCCAGTACTTC.